These T cell receptor beta chains were read from a single sample in a study of blood T cell repertoires in COVID-19. Generated by immunoSEQ multiplex PCR, the TCRdb table keeps only in-frame clones and is missing some. The sample contains around 200,000 clones, 80% to 90% of which appear only once. The sequenced material came from peripheral blood. These receptors were taken from a woman of 80 years or more with acute or convalescent COVID-19. Each CDR3 is given with its conserved first and last residue. D genes are given only for firm matches. The size entry is marked missing in some rows and otherwise reads once, few, many or a size class.

cdr3_nt: TGCAGCGTTGAAAGGGACAGTCTTAACTATGGCTACACCTTC; cdr3_aa: CSVERDSLNYGYTF; clone_size: few; j_call: TRBJ1-2; v_call: TRBV29-1; d_call: TRBD1
cdr3_nt: TGTGCCAGCAGTTTGGGTCCCCCGGGTTCGGGCACTGAAGCTTTCTTT; cdr3_aa: CASSLGPPGSGTEAFF; clone_size: -; j_call: TRBJ1-1; v_call: TRBV28; d_call: -
cdr3_nt: TGCGCCAGCAGCCAAGTCCTGGGACAAAACTATGGCTACACCTTC; cdr3_aa: CASSQVLGQNYGYTF; clone_size: -; j_call: TRBJ1-2; v_call: TRBV4-3; d_call: -
cdr3_nt: TGTGCCAGCTCACAACAGGGAAATTTAAGCTATGGCTACACCTTC; cdr3_aa: CASSQQGNLSYGYTF; clone_size: -; j_call: TRBJ1-2; v_call: TRBV18; d_call: -
cdr3_nt: TGTGCCAGCTCAACGGGGTGGGGGCTAAACAATGAGCAGTTCTTC; cdr3_aa: CASSTGWGLNNEQFF; clone_size: -; j_call: TRBJ2-1; v_call: TRBV18; d_call: -
cdr3_nt: TGCGCCAGCATATTGGACAGGGGGAAAACCGGGGAGCTGTTTTTT; cdr3_aa: CASILDRGKTGELFF; clone_size: many; j_call: TRBJ2-2; v_call: TRBV10-1; d_call: TRBD1
cdr3_nt: TGTGCCAGCAGGTTTCAACAGGACTACGAGCAGTACTTC; cdr3_aa: CASRFQQDYEQYF; clone_size: once; j_call: TRBJ2-7; v_call: TRBV28; d_call: -
cdr3_nt: TGTGCCAGCAGCTCCCCCCAGGTATGGAGGGCCGGGGGCACAGATACGCAGTATTTT; cdr3_aa: CASSSPQVWRAGGTDTQYF; clone_size: -; j_call: TRBJ2-3; v_call: TRBV7-2; d_call: -
cdr3_nt: TGTGCCAGCAGCTCGCTCCGGACTAGCGATGTGAATGAGCAGTTCTTC; cdr3_aa: CASSSLRTSDVNEQFF; clone_size: -; j_call: TRBJ2-1; v_call: TRBV11-3; d_call: TRBD2
cdr3_nt: TGTGCCAGCAGCCAAGGTTGGGCAATCTCTGGAAACACCATATATTTT; cdr3_aa: CASSQGWAISGNTIYF; clone_size: -; j_call: TRBJ1-3; v_call: TRBV3-1/TRBV3-2; d_call: -
cdr3_nt: TGTGCCAGCAGCTTAGACCTCGTCGGGGGCTACACCTTC; cdr3_aa: CASSLDLVGGYTF; clone_size: -; j_call: TRBJ1-2; v_call: TRBV7-2; d_call: -
cdr3_nt: TGTGCCAGCAGTCGTGGGACTAGCGGGCCCAGCTACGAGCAGTACTTC; cdr3_aa: CASSRGTSGPSYEQYF; clone_size: few; j_call: TRBJ2-7; v_call: TRBV6-2/TRBV6-3; d_call: TRBD2
cdr3_nt: TGTGCCAGCAGTCAACGACAGGGGACCTATGGCTACACCTTC; cdr3_aa: CASSQRQGTYGYTF; clone_size: -; j_call: TRBJ1-2; v_call: TRBV6-2/TRBV6-3; d_call: TRBD1
cdr3_nt: TGCGCCAGCAGTGACCCGGACTCGTATAGCAATCAGCCCCAGCATTTT; cdr3_aa: CASSDPDSYSNQPQHF; clone_size: -; j_call: TRBJ1-5; v_call: TRBV10-2; d_call: -
cdr3_nt: TGTGCCAGCAGCCTCTATAGCACAGATACGCAGTATTTT; cdr3_aa: CASSLYSTDTQYF; clone_size: -; j_call: TRBJ2-3; v_call: TRBV7-9; d_call: -
cdr3_nt: TGTGCCAGCAGCTTATTCTTGACTAGTGGGACCGGGGAGCTGTTTTTT; cdr3_aa: CASSLFLTSGTGELFF; clone_size: -; j_call: TRBJ2-2; v_call: TRBV5-4; d_call: -
cdr3_nt: TGTGCCAGCAGCCAAGGCAGGGGACGGGGCTACACCTTC; cdr3_aa: CASSQGRGRGYTF; clone_size: -; j_call: TRBJ1-2; v_call: TRBV14; d_call: -
cdr3_nt: TGTGCCACCAGCAGAGACCGGGAGCGATACTACGAGCAGTACTTC; cdr3_aa: CATSRDRERYYEQYF; clone_size: -; j_call: TRBJ2-7; v_call: TRBV15; d_call: -
cdr3_nt: TGTGCCAGCAGTTACCGGGGTGGATCTGGAAACACCATATATTTT; cdr3_aa: CASSYRGGSGNTIYF; clone_size: -; j_call: TRBJ1-3; v_call: TRBV6-5; d_call: -
cdr3_nt: TGCGCCAGCAGCCGCGGGACCGCTGGAAACACCATATATTTT; cdr3_aa: CASSRGTAGNTIYF; clone_size: -; j_call: TRBJ1-3; v_call: TRBV5-1; d_call: -
cdr3_nt: TGTGCCAGCAGCCCAGACAGGGTGGATCAGTACTTC; cdr3_aa: CASSPDRVDQYF; clone_size: -; j_call: TRBJ2-4; v_call: TRBV5-5; d_call: TRBD1
cdr3_nt: TGTGCCAGCAGGAGCCCAGGGGGGAGAACAGATACGCAGTATTTT; cdr3_aa: CASRSPGGRTDTQYF; clone_size: once; j_call: TRBJ2-3; v_call: TRBV28; d_call: -
cdr3_nt: TGTGCCAGCAGCTTAGGTCGGGACAGATATCAGCCCCAGCATTTT; cdr3_aa: CASSLGRDRYQPQHF; clone_size: -; j_call: TRBJ1-5; v_call: TRBV7-2; d_call: TRBD1
cdr3_nt: TGTGCCAGCAGTACCCAGGAGAACACTGAAGCTTTCTTT; cdr3_aa: CASSTQENTEAFF; clone_size: -; j_call: TRBJ1-1; v_call: TRBV12-3/TRBV12-4; d_call: -
cdr3_nt: TGTGCCACCAGTGATCCCGGCCTGGGACAGAATAACTATGGCTACACCTTC; cdr3_aa: CATSDPGLGQNNYGYTF; clone_size: -; j_call: TRBJ1-2; v_call: TRBV24-1; d_call: TRBD1
cdr3_nt: TGCGCCAGCAGCCAAGATTTTGCGATAGCGGAGCAGTTCTTC; cdr3_aa: CASSQDFAIAEQFF; clone_size: -; j_call: TRBJ2-1; v_call: TRBV4-3; d_call: -
cdr3_nt: TGTGCCAGCAGCCAAACGGGAGGCACAAATGAAAAACTGTTTTTT; cdr3_aa: CASSQTGGTNEKLFF; clone_size: -; j_call: TRBJ1-4; v_call: TRBV6-5; d_call: -
cdr3_nt: TGTGCCAGCAGTTCCCCAAGCCCCTCGTTCGGGTCCCAGCATTTT; cdr3_aa: CASSSPSPSFGSQHF; clone_size: -; j_call: TRBJ1-5; v_call: TRBV27; d_call: -
cdr3_nt: TGTGCCAGCAGTTTACCGACAGGTCAGCCCCAGCATTTT; cdr3_aa: CASSLPTGQPQHF; clone_size: -; j_call: TRBJ1-5; v_call: TRBV28; d_call: -
cdr3_nt: TGTGCCAGCAGTTTGGCAGATAGCAATCAGCCCCAGCATTTT; cdr3_aa: CASSLADSNQPQHF; clone_size: -; j_call: TRBJ1-5; v_call: TRBV27; d_call: -
cdr3_nt: TGTGCCACCAGTGATTTGGCCAGGGCCCAAAGCTACACCTTC; cdr3_aa: CATSDLARAQSYTF; clone_size: -; j_call: TRBJ1-2; v_call: TRBV24-1; d_call: -
cdr3_nt: TGCAGCGTTGAAGAAGGGGGGGGGCCGGATTCACCCCTCCACTTT; cdr3_aa: CSVEEGGGPDSPLHF; clone_size: once; j_call: TRBJ1-6; v_call: TRBV29-1; d_call: -
cdr3_nt: TGTGCCAGCAAATCTCATGGGGACAGTAGCTCCTACGAGCAGTACTTC; cdr3_aa: CASKSHGDSSSYEQYF; clone_size: -; j_call: TRBJ2-7; v_call: TRBV28; d_call: TRBD1
cdr3_nt: TGTGCCATCAGTGAGTCTGCTAGCGGGAGTTTGTATGAGCAGTTCTTC; cdr3_aa: CAISESASGSLYEQFF; clone_size: -; j_call: TRBJ2-1; v_call: TRBV10-3; d_call: TRBD2
cdr3_nt: TGTGCCAGCAGTTTGACAGGCCCTGGGCCCCAGCATTTT; cdr3_aa: CASSLTGPGPQHF; clone_size: -; j_call: TRBJ1-5; v_call: TRBV27; d_call: -
cdr3_nt: TGTGCCAGAAGCTTTGCGGGAGGCCTCGACACCGGGGAGCTGTTTTTT; cdr3_aa: CARSFAGGLDTGELFF; clone_size: few; j_call: TRBJ2-2; v_call: TRBV5-3; d_call: TRBD2
cdr3_nt: TGCAGCGTTGAGAGGGTGGGAGGCTCCTACAATGAGCAGTTCTTC; cdr3_aa: CSVERVGGSYNEQFF; clone_size: -; j_call: TRBJ2-1; v_call: TRBV29-1; d_call: -
cdr3_nt: TGTGCCAGTAGCCACTCCGGACAGGGTGATAATTCACCCCTCCACTTT; cdr3_aa: CASSHSGQGDNSPLHF; clone_size: -; j_call: TRBJ1-6; v_call: TRBV19; d_call: TRBD1
cdr3_nt: TGTGCCAGCTCACGGGAGGGAGGAAGCAATCAGCCCCAGCATTTT; cdr3_aa: CASSREGGSNQPQHF; clone_size: -; j_call: TRBJ1-5; v_call: TRBV18; d_call: -
cdr3_nt: TGTGCCAGCACCGGACTAGCGTTGGGAGAGACCCAGTACTTC; cdr3_aa: CASTGLALGETQYF; clone_size: -; j_call: TRBJ2-5; v_call: TRBV6-5; d_call: TRBD2
cdr3_nt: TGTGCCAGCTCACCCTCTCGGGTTCAGCCCCAGCATTTT; cdr3_aa: CASSPSRVQPQHF; clone_size: once; j_call: TRBJ1-5; v_call: TRBV18; d_call: -
cdr3_nt: TGCGCCAGCAGCTTGGGCGACAGTCAGAGGGAGACCCAGTACTTC; cdr3_aa: CASSLGDSQRETQYF; clone_size: -; j_call: TRBJ2-5; v_call: TRBV5-1; d_call: -
cdr3_nt: TGTGCCAGCAGCGGGAGGACTAGCGCGTACAATGAGCAGTTCTTC; cdr3_aa: CASSGRTSAYNEQFF; clone_size: -; j_call: TRBJ2-1; v_call: TRBV21-1; d_call: -
cdr3_nt: TGTGCCAGCAGAGGAGGGGGCGGCTATGGCTACACCTTC; cdr3_aa: CASRGGGGYGYTF; clone_size: -; j_call: TRBJ1-2; v_call: TRBV28; d_call: TRBD1
cdr3_nt: TGCGCCAGCAGCTTGTTGGGGGTGGGGGGCGAGCAGTACTTC; cdr3_aa: CASSLLGVGGEQYF; clone_size: -; j_call: TRBJ2-7; v_call: TRBV5-1; d_call: -
cdr3_nt: TGTGCCAGCAGCTCCCGCGAGGCGGGCAATCAGCCCCAGCATTTT; cdr3_aa: CASSSREAGNQPQHF; clone_size: -; j_call: TRBJ1-5; v_call: TRBV5-6; d_call: -
cdr3_nt: TGTGCCAGCTCACCACCGGGACAGGGGTACGGTGAAGCTTTCTTT; cdr3_aa: CASSPPGQGYGEAFF; clone_size: few; j_call: TRBJ1-1; v_call: TRBV18; d_call: TRBD1
cdr3_nt: TGTGCCAGCAGCTTAAGGGGGGACAGAAACACCGGGGAGCTGTTTTTT; cdr3_aa: CASSLRGDRNTGELFF; clone_size: -; j_call: TRBJ2-2; v_call: TRBV7-3; d_call: -
cdr3_nt: TGTGCCAGCTTCCTTCGGGACTCCGTCACTGAAGCTTTCTTT; cdr3_aa: CASFLRDSVTEAFF; clone_size: -; j_call: TRBJ1-1; v_call: TRBV7-8; d_call: -
cdr3_nt: TGCGCCAGCAGTGTTGGGGTAGCGGGAGTTGATGAGCAGTTCTTC; cdr3_aa: CASSVGVAGVDEQFF; clone_size: once; j_call: TRBJ2-1; v_call: TRBV10-1; d_call: TRBD2
cdr3_nt: TGTGCCTGGAGTAAAGAGGGATCAGGGGACGAAGGCTACACCTTC; cdr3_aa: CAWSKEGSGDEGYTF; clone_size: few; j_call: TRBJ1-2; v_call: TRBV30; d_call: -
cdr3_nt: TGCGCCAGCAGCCCGAGCGGGGTCTCCTACAATGAGCAGTTCTTC; cdr3_aa: CASSPSGVSYNEQFF; clone_size: -; j_call: TRBJ2-1; v_call: TRBV5-1; d_call: TRBD2
cdr3_nt: TGTGCCACCCGTGACAGGGTCTATCAGCCCCAGCATTTT; cdr3_aa: CATRDRVYQPQHF; clone_size: -; j_call: TRBJ1-5; v_call: TRBV19; d_call: TRBD1
cdr3_nt: TGTGCCAGCAGCCCGCCCAGGGGGCGCGACGAGCAGTACTTC; cdr3_aa: CASSPPRGRDEQYF; clone_size: few; j_call: TRBJ2-7; v_call: TRBV7-9; d_call: TRBD1
cdr3_nt: TGTGCCAGCAGCATTGGGGCTCCCACCTTC; cdr3_aa: CASSIGAPTF; clone_size: -; j_call: TRBJ1-2; v_call: TRBV28; d_call: -